The present TCR beta chain was sequenced within a study of T cell responses to AZD1222 COVID-19 vaccine. Study-wide background: Samples with a second dose at about 4 or about 12 weeks were pooled together.

A note on this clone: What it binds is not known. Other DNA sequences in the same sample also yield this CDR3.

The CDR3 loop spans 12 amino acids. The V gene lost 4 bases and the J gene lost 2 bases, with 3 bases spanning the gap. CDR1 and CDR2 (germline): SGDLS, YYNGEE. Study-wide points: Donors were largely white British and mainly female; clonal diversity was possibly underestimated. No day 14 peak samples; only post-peak repertoires were characterized. Nearly half of the spike-specific TCRs reportedly recognize variant regions that carry no mutations.

Profiling relied on immunoSEQ multiplex PCR, and the TCRdb table lists in-frame clones only, not all of them. The sample gives about 180,000 clones, 85% to 90% of which show up once; 1.5% to 2% is in the top ten. Specimen: peripheral blood, collected on day 0 of AZD1222 vaccination. The chain recombines TRBV9 with TRBJ2-2; D gene unclear. The TCR was taken from an adult in good health. Here the CDR3 reads CASSLNTGELFF. The CDR3 coding sequence is TGTGCCAGCAGCTTAAACACCGGGGAGCTGTTTTTT.